The rows below give T cell receptor beta chains drawn from one sample of a study of cytotoxic CD8 clonotypes in ibrutinib-treated CLL. Measured with immunoSEQ multiplex PCR; TCRdb has only the in-frame clones, and not every one. The sample has 65,000 to 85,000 clones; 90% are singletons. Material: PBMCs, obtained after 12 months of ibrutinib treatment. The source is a human donor with chronic lymphocytic leukemia. CDR3s include the opening cysteine and the closing phenylalanine or tryptophan. A D gene is named only where the DNA matches it firmly. Clone size is given for some rows only: seen once, a few or many times, or a class if the clone is expanded.

V gene	D gene	J gene	clone size	CDR3 DNA	CDR3 protein
TRBV6-4	TRBD2	TRBJ2-7	few	TGTGCCAGCAGCCCAACCTATAGCGGGAGTAACTACGAGCAGTACTTC	CASSPTYSGSNYEQYF
TRBV25-1	.	TRBJ1-4	.	TGTGCCAGCAGTGAATTCCTTACTGAGATTAATGAAAAACTGTTTTTT	CASSEFLTEINEKLFF
TRBV6-5	TRBD2	TRBJ2-7	.	TGTGCCAGCAGTTACTCAAGGGGCGGGAGGTACGAGCAGTACTTC	CASSYSRGGRYEQYF
TRBV5-8	.	TRBJ2-7	.	TGTGCCAGCAGCCAGGCCGCTATCTACGAGCAGTACTTC	CASSQAAIYEQYF
TRBV6-1	.	TRBJ1-2	.	TGTGCCAGCAGTCGGACGAGGTATGGCTACACCTTC	CASSRTRYGYTF
TRBV28	.	TRBJ2-7	.	TGTGCCAGCAGTTTAGGGGCAATATACGAGCAGTACTTC	CASSLGAIYEQYF
TRBV14	TRBD2	TRBJ2-1	.	TGTGCCAGCAGCCACTTAAAGGATAGCGGGAGGTCCTATGAGCAGTTCTTC	CASSHLKDSGRSYEQFF
TRBV27	.	TRBJ2-1	.	TGTGCCAGCAGTTCCTGGAAATCCGGGACTGACGTCAATGAGCAGTTCTTC	CASSSWKSGTDVNEQFF
TRBV6-1	.	TRBJ1-1	.	TGTGCCAGCAGCATTCAAAGGGACGGGGAAGCTTTCTTT	CASSIQRDGEAFF
TRBV5-1	TRBD2	TRBJ2-3	.	TGCGCCAGCAGCCCAGTGACTAGCGGCACAGATACGCAGTATTTT	CASSPVTSGTDTQYF
TRBV4-1	TRBD1	TRBJ1-2	.	TGCGCCAGCAGCCAAGTGGGGGACAGCTCAGGGTACACCTTC	CASSQVGDSSGYTF
TRBV27	.	TRBJ1-4	once	TGTGCCAGCAGGGACGTGGGGTCTGGGATCACCAATGAAAAACTGTTTTTT	CASRDVGSGITNEKLFF
TRBV29-1	.	TRBJ1-1	once	TGCAGCGTTTCTGAATCAGGGGAGTCCGGCACTGAAGCTTTCTTT	CSVSESGESGTEAFF
TRBV5-1	TRBD1	TRBJ2-4	.	TGCGCCAGCAGCCCGGCGACCGGGACAGGGGGCCGTCCTGAAAACATTCAGTACTTC	CASSPATGTGGRPENIQYF
TRBV30	TRBD2	TRBJ2-2	.	TGTGCCCCCCTGATGGCGGGAGCTCGGTATGTCGTCACCGGGGAGCTGTTTTTT	CAPLMAGARYVVTGELFF
TRBV7-3	.	TRBJ1-2	.	TGTGCCAGCAGCTTCTTGGACCACGTAGCTAACTATGGCTACACCTTC	CASSFLDHVANYGYTF
TRBV6-5	.	TRBJ2-1	.	TGTGCCAGCAGTCAACTCCCGAGCTCCTACAATGAGCAGTTCTTC	CASSQLPSSYNEQFF
TRBV18	.	TRBJ2-7	.	TGTGCCAGCTCACCACAAATTAGCGGCACCTCCTACGAGCAGTACTTC	CASSPQISGTSYEQYF
TRBV6-1	.	TRBJ2-5	.	TGTGCCAGTAGGCAAGAGACCCAGTACTTC	CASRQETQYF
TRBV7-9	.	TRBJ1-4	.	TGTGCCAGCAGCTCCCAGGGGCGCGAAAAACTGTTTTTT	CASSSQGREKLFF
TRBV18	TRBD1	TRBJ1-2	.	TGTGCCAGCTCACCAACTATGGGACAGGGGAACGCAGGCTACACCTTC	CASSPTMGQGNAGYTF
TRBV6-5	TRBD1	TRBJ2-3	.	TGTGCCAGCAGGGGGGACAGGGGTACAGATACGCAGTATTTT	CASRGDRGTDTQYF
TRBV18	.	TRBJ1-4	.	TGTGCCAGCTCACCGGGACTCGAGGATGAAAAACTGTTTTTT	CASSPGLEDEKLFF
TRBV7-2	TRBD2	TRBJ2-3	.	TGTGCCAGCAGCTTAGGGACTAGCGGGAGAGTCTATACGCAGTATTTT	CASSLGTSGRVYTQYF
TRBV7-8	.	TRBJ2-7	.	TGTGCCAGCAGCTTATTCAGGGGAGGCTACGAGCAGTACTTC	CASSLFRGGYEQYF
TRBV29-1	.	TRBJ2-7	once	TGCAGCGTTGAGGGGGCTCGGGAGCAGTACTTC	CSVEGAREQYF
TRBV29-1	TRBD2	TRBJ2-2	.	TGCAGCGTTGATCGCGCGGGAGTTGTCGGGGAGCTGTTTTTT	CSVDRAGVVGELFF
TRBV6-1	.	TRBJ2-1	.	TGTGCCAGCAGTGAGGGGGCACCAGGGTATCAGCAGTTCTTC	CASSEGAPGYQQFF
TRBV4-1	TRBD2	TRBJ2-1	few	TGCGCCAGCAGCCAAGGTTGGACTAGCGGGAGGAGATCCTACAATGAGCAGTTCTTC	CASSQGWTSGRRSYNEQFF
TRBV28	.	TRBJ1-4	.	TGTGCCAGCAGCTATGGATTCGGCGAAAAACTGTTTTTT	CASSYGFGEKLFF
TRBV19	.	TRBJ1-5	.	TGTGCCAGTAGTAGCCTTGACAATCTGAATCAGCCCCAGCATTTT	CASSSLDNLNQPQHF
TRBV5-6	.	TRBJ2-5	.	TGTGCCAGCAGCGCCCCTCAGACAACGGCCCAAGAGACCCAGTACTTC	CASSAPQTTAQETQYF
TRBV11-2	.	TRBJ1-1	.	TGTGCCAGCAGCTTCGACACTGAAGCTTTCTTT	CASSFDTEAFF
TRBV13	.	TRBJ2-7	.	TGTGCCAGCAGCCAGGGGACCAACTACGAGCAGTACTTC	CASSQGTNYEQYF
TRBV29-1	.	TRBJ1-3	.	TGCAGCGTTGGGTGGGCTTCTGGAAACACCATATATTTT	CSVGWASGNTIYF
TRBV11-1	.	TRBJ2-7	.	TGTGCCAGCAGCTTTTCTTCTGTTTACGAGCAGTACTTC	CASSFSSVYEQYF
TRBV9	TRBD1	TRBJ2-1	.	TGTGCCAGCAGCACCCGACAGGGGAGCTCCTACAATGAGCAGTTCTTC	CASSTRQGSSYNEQFF